In this sample, the clone carrying this T cell receptor beta chain turned up many times. What it binds is not known. This sample is drawn from a study of T-cell reconstitution after alpha-beta-depleted transplantation in children. Study-wide points: It was newly produced T cells that mostly accounted for T-cell counts and diversity one year after transplant. Surviving recipient T cells and thymic progenitors produced the high day-60 TCRbeta diversity seen in some patients. Several hundred rapidly expanded clones from non-depleted graft cells reportedly supplied alpha-beta T cells about two months post-transplant.

The TCRbeta library was prepared with unique molecular identifiers. TCRdb re-analysed the PCR reads in MiXCR, keeping a single row per CDR3 protein. The sample consists of 250,000 to 300,000 distinct CDR3 sequences, roughly 9.1% of them appearing once. Trimming pared 8 bases from V and 0 bases from J, leaving 10 bases between. Germline assignment: CDR1 SGHTA and CDR2 FQGTGA. The CDR3 totals 13 residues. The sequencing here drew on PBMCs, taken before TCRalphabeta/CD19-depleted stem cell transplant. The clonotype originates from a boy less than two years old with acute myeloid leukemia, due to receive a stem cell transplant. The chain links TRBV7-3 to TRBJ1-1, with D uncertain. CDR3 nucleotide sequence: TGTGCCAGCGGCTGGACGGTGAACACTGAAGCTTTCTTT. This codes for CASGWTVNTEAFF.